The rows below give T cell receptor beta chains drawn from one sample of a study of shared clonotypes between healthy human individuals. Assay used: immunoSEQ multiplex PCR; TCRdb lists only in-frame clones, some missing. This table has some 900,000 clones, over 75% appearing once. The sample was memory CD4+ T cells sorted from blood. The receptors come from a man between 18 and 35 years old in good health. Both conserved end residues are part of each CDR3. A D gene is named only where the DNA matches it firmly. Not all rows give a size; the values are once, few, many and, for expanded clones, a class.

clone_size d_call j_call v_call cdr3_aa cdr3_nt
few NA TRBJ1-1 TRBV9 CASSAGTVNTEAFF TGTGCCAGCAGCGCGGGGACTGTAAACACTGAAGCTTTCTTT
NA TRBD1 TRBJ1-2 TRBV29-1 CSVVEGLGQGSNYGYTF TGCAGCGTTGTTGAGGGACTGGGACAGGGGTCTAACTATGGCTACACCTTC
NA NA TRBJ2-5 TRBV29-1 CSVGRQAQETQYF TGCAGCGTTGGCAGACAGGCACAAGAGACCCAGTACTTC
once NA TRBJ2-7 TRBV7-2 CASSFLAGPYEQYF TGTGCCAGCAGCTTCCTGGCGGGACCGTACGAGCAGTACTTC
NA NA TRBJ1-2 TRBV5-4 CASSLQQGNYGYTF TGTGCCAGCAGCTTACAACAGGGAAACTATGGCTACACCTTC
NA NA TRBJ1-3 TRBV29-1 CSVESNSGNTIYF TGCAGCGTTGAATCCAATAGTGGAAACACCATATATTTT
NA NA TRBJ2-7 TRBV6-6 CASSPGGRGPYEQYF TGTGCCAGCAGTCCCGGGGGACGGGGACCCTACGAGCAGTACTTC
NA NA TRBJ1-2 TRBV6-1 CASSGTGNYGYTF TGTGCCAGCAGTGGAACAGGGAACTATGGCTACACCTTC
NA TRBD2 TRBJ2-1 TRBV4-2 CASSQGLAGGSYNEQFF TGTGCCAGCAGCCAAGGCCTAGCGGGGGGTTCCTACAATGAGCAGTTCTTC
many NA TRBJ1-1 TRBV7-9 CASSLDQLNTEAFF TGTGCCAGCAGCTTAGATCAGTTGAACACTGAAGCTTTCTTT
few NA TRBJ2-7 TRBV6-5 CASSYNRRPTYEQYF TGTGCCAGCAGTTACAACAGGAGACCAACCTACGAGCAGTACTTC
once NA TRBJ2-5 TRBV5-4 CASSQGLFQETQYF TGTGCCAGCAGCCAGGGACTCTTCCAAGAGACCCAGTACTTC
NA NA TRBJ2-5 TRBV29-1 CSVEDLDDSQETQYF TGCAGCGTTGAAGATCTAGATGACAGTCAAGAGACCCAGTACTTC
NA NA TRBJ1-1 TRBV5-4 CASSLVRGLNTEAFF TGTGCCAGCAGCTTGGTTAGGGGCCTGAACACTGAAGCTTTCTTT
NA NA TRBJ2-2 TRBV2 CASSLMNTGELFF TGTGCCAGCAGCCTAATGAACACCGGGGAGCTGTTTTTT
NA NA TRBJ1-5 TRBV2 CASAEQGWSNQPQHF TGTGCCAGCGCCGAACAGGGATGGAGCAATCAGCCCCAGCATTTT
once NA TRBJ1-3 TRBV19 CASSIFDMGAYSGNTIYF TGTGCCAGTAGTATATTTGATATGGGCGCCTATTCTGGAAACACCATATATTTT
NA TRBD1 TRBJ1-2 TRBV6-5 CASSYSNRGGYGYTF TGTGCCAGCAGTTACTCGAACAGGGGTGGTTATGGCTACACCTTC
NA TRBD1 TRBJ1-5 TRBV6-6 CASTLWGQGGQPQHF TGTGCCAGCACCCTTTGGGGACAGGGTGGCCAGCCCCAGCATTTT
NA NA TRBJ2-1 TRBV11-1 CASSLGYKSSYNEQFF TGTGCCAGCAGCTTAGGCTACAAGAGCTCCTACAATGAGCAGTTCTTC
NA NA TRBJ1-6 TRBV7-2 CASSLRPLTSASPLHF TGTGCCAGCAGCTTAAGGCCTCTAACATCAGCTTCACCCCTCCACTTT
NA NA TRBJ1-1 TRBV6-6 CASSYTRDLNTEAFF TGTGCCAGCAGTTACACCCGGGACTTGAACACTGAAGCTTTCTTT
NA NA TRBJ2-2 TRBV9 CASSISGTGELFF TGTGCCAGCAGCATTAGCGGTACCGGGGAGCTGTTTTTT
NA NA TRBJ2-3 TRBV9 CASSVAIGATDTQYF TGTGCCAGCAGCGTAGCTATCGGGGCGACAGATACGCAGTATTTT
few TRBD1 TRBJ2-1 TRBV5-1 CASRTGISYNEQFF TGCGCCAGCCGGACAGGGATCTCCTACAATGAGCAGTTCTTC